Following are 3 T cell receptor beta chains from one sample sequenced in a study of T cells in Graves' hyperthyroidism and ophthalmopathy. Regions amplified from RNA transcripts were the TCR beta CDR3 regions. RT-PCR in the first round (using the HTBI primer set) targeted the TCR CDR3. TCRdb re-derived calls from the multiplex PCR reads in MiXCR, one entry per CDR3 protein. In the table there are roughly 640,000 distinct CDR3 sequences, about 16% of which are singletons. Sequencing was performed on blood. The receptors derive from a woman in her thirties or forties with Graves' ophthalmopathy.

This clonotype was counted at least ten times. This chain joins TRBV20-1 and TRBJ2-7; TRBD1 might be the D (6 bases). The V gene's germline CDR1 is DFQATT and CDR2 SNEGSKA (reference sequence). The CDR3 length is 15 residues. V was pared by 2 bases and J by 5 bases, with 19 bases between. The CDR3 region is CSARPPQGTANEQYF. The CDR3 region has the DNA TGCAGTGCTAGACCCCCCCAGGGGACGGCCAACGAGCAGTACTTC.

The CDR3 DNA reads TGCGCCAGCAGCTTTTCCGGGGGGGGAACTGGAAACACCATATATTTT. This codes for CASSFSGGGTGNTIYF. The J gene is TRBJ1-3, the V gene TRBV5-1, with D tentatively TRBD1 (5 bases). CDR1 is SGHRS and CDR2 is YFSETQ in the germline V gene. The CDR3 consists of 16 residues. V lost 2 bases and J 2 bases, leaving 14 bases between the germline ends.

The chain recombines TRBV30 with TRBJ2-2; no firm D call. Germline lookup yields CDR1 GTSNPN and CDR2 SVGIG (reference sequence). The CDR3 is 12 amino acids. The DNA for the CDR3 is TGTGCTACGGCGATGGACACCGGGGAGCTGTTTTTT. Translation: CATAMDTGELFF.